Listed here are 2 T cell receptor beta chains from one sample, sequenced in a study of shared clonotypes between healthy human individuals. Only in-frame clones appear in the TCRdb table, and some are missing; sequencing was by immunoSEQ multiplex PCR. The sample holds about 2.1 million clones, more than 85% seen once. CD45RO-negative, CCR7-selected cells formed the naive CD8 fraction, which excluded terminally differentiated effector memory CD45RA+ cells. The sample taken for sequencing was naive CD8+ T cells from PBMCs. These receptors were obtained from a man in his late teens or twenties in good health. Some clones in this sample may be carry-over from other donors' samples.

V gene TRBV29-1 combines with J gene TRBJ2-1; 9 nucleotides match TRBD2. This CDR3 comprises 13 residues. Germline CDR1 SQVTM, CDR2 ANQGSEA. The V segment lost 8 bases and the J segment 9 bases; nucleotides outside the gene matches: 11. CDR3 sequence (DNA): TGCAGCCCACGAGGCGGGAGGGCCGGTGAGCAGTTCTTC. Its protein product is CSPRGGRAGEQFF.

V gene TRBV7-3 combines with J gene TRBJ1-1; 7 bases map to TRBD1. Unmatched junction bases numbered 11, after V lost 5 bases and J lost 5 bases. From germline, CDR1 is SGHTA and CDR2 FQGTGA. This CDR3 spans 15 amino acids. Written as DNA, the CDR3 is TGTGCCAGCAGCCGTATCAGGGGGGCGAGGACTGAAGCTTTCTTT. This gives the protein CASSRIRGARTEAFF.